These T cell receptor beta chains were read from a single sample in a study of cytomegalovirus exposure and HLA in healthy donors. Assay used: immunoSEQ multiplex PCR; TCRdb lists only in-frame clones, some missing. The table includes about 140,000 clones, around 80% detected once. Sequenced sample: PBMCs. The receptor set was obtained from a man in his forties in good health and CMV-seronegative. The CDR3 runs from the conserved cysteine through the conserved F or W. The order of the fields is CDR3 DNA, CDR3 protein, J gene, V gene, clone size, D gene. A D gene is named only where the DNA matches it firmly. Rows give clone size only sometimes, using once, few, many, or a class for an expanded clone.

cdr3_nt: TGCGCCAGCAGCTCGGGACTAGCGGGGGTTCCCTCGAGAGAGACCCAGTACTTC
cdr3_aa: CASSSGLAGVPSRETQYF
j_call: TRBJ2-5
v_call: TRBV5-1
clone_size: -
d_call: TRBD2

cdr3_nt: TGCGCCAGCAGTCAGACTAGCAGGTACGAGCAGTACTTC
cdr3_aa: CASSQTSRYEQYF
j_call: TRBJ2-7
v_call: TRBV10-2
clone_size: -
d_call: TRBD2

cdr3_nt: TGTGCCAGCAGCTGGGACAGCAATAATTCACCCCTCCACTTT
cdr3_aa: CASSWDSNNSPLHF
j_call: TRBJ1-6
v_call: TRBV5-4
clone_size: -
d_call: TRBD1

cdr3_nt: TGTGCCAGCAGCCTGGATGGGGGGTTGGCTGAAGCTTTCTTT
cdr3_aa: CASSLDGGLAEAFF
j_call: TRBJ1-1
v_call: TRBV11-2
clone_size: few
d_call: -

cdr3_nt: TGTGCCAGCTCACCCGGACAGGTAGAGGTTCAGCCCCAGCATTTT
cdr3_aa: CASSPGQVEVQPQHF
j_call: TRBJ1-5
v_call: TRBV18
clone_size: -
d_call: TRBD1

cdr3_nt: TGTGCCAGCAGCCCGGGACTAGGATACGAGCAGTACTTC
cdr3_aa: CASSPGLGYEQYF
j_call: TRBJ2-7
v_call: TRBV7-9
clone_size: -
d_call: TRBD2

cdr3_nt: TGCGCCAGCAGCCAAGATCTGGGGCGGGGGGCCTACGAGCAGTACTTC
cdr3_aa: CASSQDLGRGAYEQYF
j_call: TRBJ2-7
v_call: TRBV4-1
clone_size: once
d_call: TRBD2

cdr3_nt: TGTGCCAGTATCCCGACAGGTCTACGGAACACTGAAGCTTTCTTT
cdr3_aa: CASIPTGLRNTEAFF
j_call: TRBJ1-1
v_call: TRBV19
clone_size: -
d_call: -

cdr3_nt: TGCGCCAGCAGCTTGGAGGCGGGCGATCAGCCCCAGCATTTT
cdr3_aa: CASSLEAGDQPQHF
j_call: TRBJ1-5
v_call: TRBV5-1
clone_size: -
d_call: -

cdr3_nt: TGTGCCAGCAGTGAAGTAGAGCGGGGGGCCCGCACCGGGGAGCTGTTTTTT
cdr3_aa: CASSEVERGARTGELFF
j_call: TRBJ2-2
v_call: TRBV6-1
clone_size: -
d_call: TRBD2

cdr3_nt: TGCGCCAGCAGCCTTCTTGACAGGGGGCGGGAAAAACTGTTTTTT
cdr3_aa: CASSLLDRGREKLFF
j_call: TRBJ1-4
v_call: TRBV4-3
clone_size: -
d_call: TRBD1

cdr3_nt: TGTGCCAGCAGCTTAATGAGGGACACTGAAGCTTTCTTT
cdr3_aa: CASSLMRDTEAFF
j_call: TRBJ1-1
v_call: TRBV7-3
clone_size: few
d_call: -

cdr3_nt: TGTGCCAGCAGTTACGACGACACCCTAAATCAGCCCCAGCATTTT
cdr3_aa: CASSYDDTLNQPQHF
j_call: TRBJ1-5
v_call: TRBV6-5
clone_size: -
d_call: -

cdr3_nt: TGTGCCAGCAGCTCCGGGACTTTACACACCGGGGAGCTGTTTTTT
cdr3_aa: CASSSGTLHTGELFF
j_call: TRBJ2-2
v_call: TRBV7-9
clone_size: -
d_call: -

cdr3_nt: TGTGCCAGCAGCTTAGAAGCCAGGTCAGTCGATGGCTACACCTTC
cdr3_aa: CASSLEARSVDGYTF
j_call: TRBJ1-2
v_call: TRBV7-9
clone_size: -
d_call: -